Listed below are T cell receptor beta chains from one sample, sequenced in a study of CD8+CD57+ T cells in acquired aplastic anemia. TCRdb re-derived calls from the reads in MiXCR, one entry per CDR3 protein. The table records some 280,000 distinct CDR3 sequences, around 60% of them present only once. Material for sequencing was sorted CD4+, CD8+, or CD8+CD57+ T cells (not recorded which) from PBMCs. Receptors were obtained from a human donor with severe aplastic anemia or a healthy control (not recorded which). CDR3s include the opening cysteine and the closing phenylalanine or tryptophan. D genes are given only for firm matches. The listing skips clone size in some rows; elsewhere it reads once, few, many or a size class.

>-|18|TRBV12-3/TRBV12-4|TRBJ2-3|many
TGTGCCAGCAGCCGGGGGCTACATCTGGTCCTTCTCACAGATACGCAGTATTTT
CASSRGLHLVLLTDTQYF
>-|12|TRBV29-1|TRBJ2-2|-
TGCAGCGTTGAGGCAGAACCCGGGGAGCTGTTTTTT
CSVEAEPGELFF
>-|14|TRBV2|TRBJ1-6|few
TGTGCCAGCAGTGAGATGGCCAACAATTCACCCCTCCACTTT
CASSEMANNSPLHF
>-|10|TRBV9|TRBJ1-2|-
TGTGCCAGCAGTGAGGTCAGGCCCGACTTC
CASSEVRPDF
>-|15|TRBV7-2|TRBJ1-4|-
TGTGCCAGCAGCTCATACAGTGGAACTAATGAAAAACTGTTTTTT
CASSSYSGTNEKLFF
>-|19|TRBV2|TRBJ1-6|-
TGTGCCAGCAGTGTTGTAAGTGGGCGGTCGAGCTCCTATAATTCACCCCTCCACTTT
CASSVVSGRSSSYNSPLHF
>TRBD1|14|TRBV19|TRBJ2-1|-
TGTGCCAGTAGTATTGTCGGGACAGGGTCTGAGCAGTTCTTC
CASSIVGTGSEQFF
>TRBD2|15|TRBV19|TRBJ2-7|few
TGTGCCAGTAGTATGTTAGCGGGGGGGACCTACGAGCAGTACTTC
CASSMLAGGTYEQYF
>TRBD1|13|TRBV20-1|TRBJ2-5|-
TGCAGTGGAGGACAGGGTGGGAATCAGCCCCAGTACTTC
CSGGQGGNQPQYF
>-|11|TRBV7-9|TRBJ2-7|-
TGTGCCAGCAGTAGTCTAGACGAGCAGTACTTC
CASSSLDEQYF
>TRBD1|12|TRBV6-1|TRBJ1-2|many
TGTGCCAGCAGGAGACAGGGGTTTGGCTACACCTTC
CASRRQGFGYTF
>-|12|TRBV9|TRBJ2-7|few
TGTGCCAGCAGCGTTCAGGGAGGCGAGCAGTACTTC
CASSVQGGEQYF
>TRBD2|14|TRBV29-1|TRBJ2-7|-
TGCAGCGTTAGGACTAGCGGGAGTCTCTACGAGCAGTACTTC
CSVRTSGSLYEQYF
>-|14|TRBV2|TRBJ2-2|-
TGTGCCAGCAGATCTCTAGCATCCACCGGGGAGCTGTTTTTT
CASRSLASTGELFF
>-|15|TRBV2|TRBJ2-2|-
TGTGCCAGCAGGGGGTGGGGGGAGCGTACCGGGGAGCTGTTTTTT
CASRGWGERTGELFF
>-|11|TRBV30|TRBJ2-1|many
TGTGCCTGGAGCAACCCGAATGAGCAGTTCTTC
CAWSNPNEQFF
>-|14|TRBV11-2|TRBJ2-7|many
TGTGCCAGCAGCTTAGGCAGGGCGTCCTACGAGCAGTACTTC
CASSLGRASYEQYF
>-|14|TRBV5-6|TRBJ2-6|-
TGTGCCAGCGAACGCCAGTCCGGGGCCAACGTCCTGACTTTC
CASERQSGANVLTF
>TRBD2|13|TRBV29-1|TRBJ2-1|-
TGCAGCGGACTTGAAGGGAGCGGGGGTGAGCAGTTCTTC
CSGLEGSGGEQFF
>-|16|TRBV27|TRBJ2-2|few
TGTGCCAGCAGGGAATGGGTAGCTCTTAACACCGGGGAGCTGTTTTTT
CASREWVALNTGELFF
>-|16|TRBV7-9|TRBJ1-4|-
TGTGCCAGCAGCTTTCCGGGTAGCTCCTACAATGAAAAACTGTTTTTT
CASSFPGSSYNEKLFF
>-|13|TRBV7-9|TRBJ2-7|-
TGCGCCAGCAGCTACGGACCCCGGAACGAGCAGTACTTC
CASSYGPRNEQYF
>-|12|TRBV5-1|TRBJ2-7|-
TGCGCCAGCAGCTTTACAGGTAAAGAGCAGTACTTC
CASSFTGKEQYF
>TRBD1|12|TRBV7-2|TRBJ2-7|-
TGTGCCAGCAGCCAACACAGGGGCGAGCAGTACTTC
CASSQHRGEQYF
>TRBD1|15|TRBV5-1|TRBJ2-1|-
TGCGCCAGCAGCTTGTGGGACAGGGGAAGAGATGAGCAGTTCTTC
CASSLWDRGRDEQFF
>TRBD1|15|TRBV5-1|TRBJ2-1|many
TGCGCCAGCAGCTTCACCGGGACAGGGGTAGATGAGCAGTTCTTC
CASSFTGTGVDEQFF